This T cell receptor beta chain was recovered during a study of shared clonotypes between healthy human individuals. Trimming pared 0 bases from V and 5 bases from J, leaving 17 bases between. Germline CDR1 and CDR2: SGHRS and YFSETQ. The CDR3 is made up of 16 amino acids. Method: immunoSEQ multiplex PCR; TCRdb's copy keeps in-frame clones and lacks some. The table has a few hundred thousand clones, around nine tenths seen once. This clone has only one observation. This clonotype was sampled from a man aged 18-30 years in good health. This sequence joins TRBV5-1 and TRBJ2-5; D might be TRBD1 or TRBD2, each matching 5 bases. The sequenced sample was memory CD8+ T cells sorted from blood. As to subset: CD45RO+ cells pooled with CCR7-negative TemRA cells. Here the CDR3 DNA reads TGCGCCAGCAGCTTGGAGGGGACGGGATGGGAGGAGACCCAGTACTTC. Encoded protein: CASSLEGTGWEETQYF.